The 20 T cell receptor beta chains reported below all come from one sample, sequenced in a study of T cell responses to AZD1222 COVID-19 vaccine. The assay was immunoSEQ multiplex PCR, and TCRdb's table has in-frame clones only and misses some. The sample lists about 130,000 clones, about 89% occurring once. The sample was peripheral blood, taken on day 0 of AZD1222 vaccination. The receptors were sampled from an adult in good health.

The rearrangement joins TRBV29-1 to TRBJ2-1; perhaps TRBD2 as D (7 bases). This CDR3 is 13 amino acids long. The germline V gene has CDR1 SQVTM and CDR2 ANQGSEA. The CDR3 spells CYGRGASYNEQFF. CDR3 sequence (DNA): TGCTACGGACGGGGGGCCTCCTACAATGAGCAGTTCTTC.

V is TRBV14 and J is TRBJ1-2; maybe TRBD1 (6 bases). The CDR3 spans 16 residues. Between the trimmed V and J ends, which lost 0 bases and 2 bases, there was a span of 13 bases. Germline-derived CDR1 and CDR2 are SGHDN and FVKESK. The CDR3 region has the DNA TGTGCCAGCAGCCAAGACAGGGGTATTATCAACTATGGCTACACCTTC. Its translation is CASSQDRGIINYGYTF.

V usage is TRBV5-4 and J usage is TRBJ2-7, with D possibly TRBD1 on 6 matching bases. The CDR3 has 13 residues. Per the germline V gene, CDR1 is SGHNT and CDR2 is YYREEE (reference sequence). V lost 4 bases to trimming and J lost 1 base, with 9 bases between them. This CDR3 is CASSRTDSYEQYF. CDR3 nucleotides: TGTGCCAGCAGCCGGACAGATTCCTACGAGCAGTACTTC.

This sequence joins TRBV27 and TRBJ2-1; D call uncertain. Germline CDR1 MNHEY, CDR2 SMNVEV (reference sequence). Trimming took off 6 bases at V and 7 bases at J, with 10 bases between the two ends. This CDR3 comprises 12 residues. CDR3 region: CASSYYGNEQFF. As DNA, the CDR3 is TGTGCCAGCAGCTACTATGGGAATGAGCAGTTCTTC.

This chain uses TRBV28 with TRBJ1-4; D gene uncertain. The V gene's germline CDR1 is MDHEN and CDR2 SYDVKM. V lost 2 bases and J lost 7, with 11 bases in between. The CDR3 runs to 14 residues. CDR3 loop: CASSLPVRPEKLFF. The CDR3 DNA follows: TGTGCCAGCAGTTTACCCGTCCGCCCTGAAAAACTGTTTTTT.

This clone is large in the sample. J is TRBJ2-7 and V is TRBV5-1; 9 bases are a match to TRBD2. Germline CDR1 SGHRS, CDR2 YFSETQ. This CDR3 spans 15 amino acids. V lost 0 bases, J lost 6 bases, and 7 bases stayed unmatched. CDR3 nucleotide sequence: TGCGCCAGCAGCTTGGAGGTAGCGGGAGCCCCCGAGCAGTACTTC. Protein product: CASSLEVAGAPEQYF.

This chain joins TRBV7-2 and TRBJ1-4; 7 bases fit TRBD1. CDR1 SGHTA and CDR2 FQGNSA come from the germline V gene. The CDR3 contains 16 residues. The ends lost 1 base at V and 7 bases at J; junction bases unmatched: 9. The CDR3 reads CASSLVWGRGGEKLFF. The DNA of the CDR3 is TGTGCCAGCAGCTTAGTGTGGGGCAGGGGGGGTGAAAAACTGTTTTTT.

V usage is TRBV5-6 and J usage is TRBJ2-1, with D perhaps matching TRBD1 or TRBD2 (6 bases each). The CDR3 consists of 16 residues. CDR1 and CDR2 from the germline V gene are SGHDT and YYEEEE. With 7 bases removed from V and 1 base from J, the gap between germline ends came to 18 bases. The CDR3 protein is CASFPWGAGSYNEQFF. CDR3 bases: TGTGCCAGCTTCCCTTGGGGGGCTGGGTCCTACAATGAGCAGTTCTTC.

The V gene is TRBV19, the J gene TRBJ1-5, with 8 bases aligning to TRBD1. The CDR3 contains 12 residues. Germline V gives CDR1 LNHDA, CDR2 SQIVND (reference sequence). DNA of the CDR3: TGTCCCTCGGACAGGGGCAATCAGCCCCAGCATTTT. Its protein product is CPSDRGNQPQHF.

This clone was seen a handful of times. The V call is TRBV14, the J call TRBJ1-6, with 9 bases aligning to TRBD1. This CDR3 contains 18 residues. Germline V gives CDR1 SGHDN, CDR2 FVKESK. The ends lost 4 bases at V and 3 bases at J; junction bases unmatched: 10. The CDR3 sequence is CASSRNRGPHYYNSPLHF. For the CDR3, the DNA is TGTGCCAGCAGCCGAAACAGGGGGCCGCATTACTATAATTCACCCCTCCACTTT.

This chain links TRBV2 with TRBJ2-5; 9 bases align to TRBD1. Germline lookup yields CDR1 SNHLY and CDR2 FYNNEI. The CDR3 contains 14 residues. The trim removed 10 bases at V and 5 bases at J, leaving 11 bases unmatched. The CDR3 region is CAISGQGRLETQYF. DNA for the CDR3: TGTGCCATTTCCGGACAGGGGCGATTGGAGACCCAGTACTTC. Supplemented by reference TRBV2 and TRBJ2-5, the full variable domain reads EPEVTQTPSHQVTQMGQEVILRCVPISNHLYFYWYRQILGQKVEFLVSFYNNEISEKSEIFDDQFSVERPDGSNFTLKIRSTKLEDSAMYFCAISGQGRLETQYFGPGTRLLVL.

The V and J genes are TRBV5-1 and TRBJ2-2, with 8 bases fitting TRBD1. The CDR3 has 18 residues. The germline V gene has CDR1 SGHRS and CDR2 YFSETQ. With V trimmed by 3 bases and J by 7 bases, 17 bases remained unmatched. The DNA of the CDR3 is TGCGCCAGCAGCTACCCCGCGGAGCAGGGGGCTTGGAACGGGGAGCTGTTTTTT. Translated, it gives CASSYPAEQGAWNGELFF.

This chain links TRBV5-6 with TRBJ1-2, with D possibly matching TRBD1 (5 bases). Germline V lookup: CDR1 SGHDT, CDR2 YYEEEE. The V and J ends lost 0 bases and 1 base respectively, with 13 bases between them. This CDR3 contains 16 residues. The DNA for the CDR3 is TGTGCCAGCAGCTTGGTGCGGCAGGGAGTTAACTATGGCTACACCTTC. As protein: CASSLVRQGVNYGYTF.

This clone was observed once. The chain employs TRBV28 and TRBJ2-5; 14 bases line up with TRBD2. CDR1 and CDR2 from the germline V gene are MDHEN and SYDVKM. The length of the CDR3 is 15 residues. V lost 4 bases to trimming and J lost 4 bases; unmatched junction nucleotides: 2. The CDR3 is CASSSGLAGVETQYF. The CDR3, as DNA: TGTGCCAGCAGTTCGGGACTAGCGGGAGTAGAGACCCAGTACTTC.

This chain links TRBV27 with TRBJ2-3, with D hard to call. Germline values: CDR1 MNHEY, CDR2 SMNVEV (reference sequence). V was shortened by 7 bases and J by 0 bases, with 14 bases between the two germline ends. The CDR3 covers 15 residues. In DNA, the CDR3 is TGTGCCAGCATCCCAACGGCACGGAGCACAGATACGCAGTATTTT. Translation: CASIPTARSTDTQYF.

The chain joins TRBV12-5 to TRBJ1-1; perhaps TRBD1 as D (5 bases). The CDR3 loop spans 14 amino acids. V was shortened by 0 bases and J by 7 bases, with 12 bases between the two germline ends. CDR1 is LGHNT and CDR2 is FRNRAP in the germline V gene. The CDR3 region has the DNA TGTGCTAGTGGTTTGGTACGGGGGGGTTATGAAGCTTTCTTT. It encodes CASGLVRGGYEAFF.

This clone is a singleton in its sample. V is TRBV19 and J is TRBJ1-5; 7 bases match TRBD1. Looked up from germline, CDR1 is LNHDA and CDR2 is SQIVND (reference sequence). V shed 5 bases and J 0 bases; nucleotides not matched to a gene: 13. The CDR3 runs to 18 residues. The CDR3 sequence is CASSHHPRQGYSNQPQHF. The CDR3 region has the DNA TGTGCCAGTAGTCACCACCCGAGACAGGGCTATAGCAATCAGCCCCAGCATTTT.

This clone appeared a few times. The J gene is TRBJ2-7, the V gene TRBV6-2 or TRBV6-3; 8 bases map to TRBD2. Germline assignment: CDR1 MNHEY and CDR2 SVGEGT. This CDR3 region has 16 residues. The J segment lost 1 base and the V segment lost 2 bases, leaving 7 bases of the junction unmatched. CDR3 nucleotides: TGTGCCAGCAGTTACGATGGCGGGGGGACATCCTACGAGCAGTACTTC. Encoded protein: CASSYDGGGTSYEQYF.

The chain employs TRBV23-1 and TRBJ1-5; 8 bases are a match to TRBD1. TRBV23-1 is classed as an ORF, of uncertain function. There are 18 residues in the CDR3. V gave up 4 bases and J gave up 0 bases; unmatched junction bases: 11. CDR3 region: CASSRSTGADYSNQPQHF. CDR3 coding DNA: TGCGCCAGCAGTCGATCGACAGGGGCCGATTATAGCAATCAGCCCCAGCATTTT.

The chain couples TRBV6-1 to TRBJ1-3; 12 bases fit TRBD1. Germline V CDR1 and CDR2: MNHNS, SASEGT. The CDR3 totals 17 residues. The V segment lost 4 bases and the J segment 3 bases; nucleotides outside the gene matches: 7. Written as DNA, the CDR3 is TGTGCCAGCAGTGTCGCCGGGACAGGGGGCGGTGGAAACACCATATATTTT. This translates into CASSVAGTGGGGNTIYF.